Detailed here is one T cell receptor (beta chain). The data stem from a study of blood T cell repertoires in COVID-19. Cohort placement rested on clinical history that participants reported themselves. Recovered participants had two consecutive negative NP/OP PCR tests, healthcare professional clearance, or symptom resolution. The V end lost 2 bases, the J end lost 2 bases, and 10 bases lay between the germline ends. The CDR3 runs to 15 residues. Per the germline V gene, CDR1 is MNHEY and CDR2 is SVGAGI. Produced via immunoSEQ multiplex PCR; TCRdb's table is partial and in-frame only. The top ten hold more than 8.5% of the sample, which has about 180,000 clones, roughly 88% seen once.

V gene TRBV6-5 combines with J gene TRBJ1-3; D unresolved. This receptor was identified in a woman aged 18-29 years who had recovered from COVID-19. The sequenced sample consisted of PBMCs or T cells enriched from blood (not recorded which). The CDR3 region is CASSYSQTPGNTIYF. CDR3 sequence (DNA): TGTGCCAGCAGTTACAGCCAAACCCCTGGAAACACCATATATTTT.